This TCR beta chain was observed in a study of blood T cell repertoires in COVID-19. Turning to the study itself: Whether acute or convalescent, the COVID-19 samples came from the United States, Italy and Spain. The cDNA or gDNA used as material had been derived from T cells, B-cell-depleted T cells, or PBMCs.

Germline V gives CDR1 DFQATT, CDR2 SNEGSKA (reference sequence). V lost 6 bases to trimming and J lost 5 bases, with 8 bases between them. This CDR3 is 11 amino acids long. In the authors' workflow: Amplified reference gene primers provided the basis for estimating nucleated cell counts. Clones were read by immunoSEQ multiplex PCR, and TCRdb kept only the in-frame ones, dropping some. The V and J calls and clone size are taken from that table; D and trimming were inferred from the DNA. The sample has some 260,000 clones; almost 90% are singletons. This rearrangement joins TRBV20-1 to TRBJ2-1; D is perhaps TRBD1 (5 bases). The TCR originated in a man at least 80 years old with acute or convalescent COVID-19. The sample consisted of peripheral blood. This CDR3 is CSASDNNEQFF. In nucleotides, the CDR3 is TGCAGTGCATCGGACAACAATGAGCAGTTCTTC.